The 23 T cell receptor beta chains presented below share a single source sample, sequenced in a study of beta chain features in type 1 diabetes. What these receptors recognize is not known. Reverse transcription of all isolated RNA meant that expressed TCRB transcripts were sequenced. Sequenced by immunoSEQ multiplex PCR; TCRdb stores in-frame clones only, minus some. The table records some 190,000 clones, approximately 8% of them present only once. General study points: Among patients with Type 1 diabetes, TCRB CDR3s were moderately but significantly shorter in every one of the four CD4+ subsets.

Sequencing was done on a sample of central memory CD4+ T cells from blood. These receptors came from a woman between 35 and 50 years old with type 1 diabetes.

This clone has more than one count but fewer than ten. The rearrangement uses TRBV19 and TRBJ2-7; 14 nucleotides line up with TRBD2. The J segment lost 0 bases and the V segment lost 3 bases, leaving 7 bases of the junction unmatched. The CDR3 contains 18 residues. Per germline, CDR1 LNHDA and CDR2 SQIVND (reference sequence). CDR3: CASSMPLGTSGSSYEQYF. The DNA of the CDR3 is TGTGCCAGTAGTATGCCGCTAGGGACTAGCGGGAGCTCCTACGAGCAGTACTTC.

CDR3 nucleotides: TGCGCCAGCAGCTTAGCGGGGGGGCCTTCAGATACGCAGTATTTT. Amino acids: CASSLAGGPSDTQYF. The chain carries TRBV5-1 and TRBJ2-3; 10 nucleotides line up with TRBD2. This CDR3 is built from 15 residues. V trimming: 2 bases; J trimming: 4 bases; junction bases outside the gene matches: 4. Per germline, CDR1 SGHRS and CDR2 YFSETQ.

In its sample, this clone was seen a few times. V is TRBV7-9 and J is TRBJ2-5; weak D call: TRBD1 (5 bases). Germline lookup yields CDR1 SEHNR and CDR2 FQNEAQ (reference sequence). Trimming pared 5 bases from V and 5 bases from J, leaving 15 bases between. The CDR3 is 14 amino acids. The CDR3 DNA follows: TGTGCCAGCAGCGACGGGCAGGGTTGGGAGACCCAGTACTTC. The encoded protein is CASSDGQGWETQYF. The full variable domain, in which reference TRBV7-9 and TRBJ2-5 provide the parts outside the CDR3, is DTGVSQNPRHKITKRGQNVTFRCDPISEHNRLYWYRQTLGQGPEFLTYFQNEAQLEKSRLLSDRFSAERPKGSFSTLEIQRTEQGDSAMYLCASSDGQGWETQYFGPGTRLLVL.

The chain joins TRBV19 to TRBJ2-1, with 11 nucleotides matching TRBD1. The CDR3 contains 14 residues. Germline loops: CDR1 LNHDA, CDR2 SQIVND (reference sequence). J was trimmed by 8 bases and V by 6 bases; bases with no gene match: 6. The CDR3 DNA reads as TGTGCCAGTAGCTGGGACAGGGGGGCCGATGAGCAGTTCTTC. Its protein is CASSWDRGADEQFF.

The chain has TRBV18 and TRBJ1-2; D unclear. CDR1 KGHSH and CDR2 LQKENI come from the germline V gene. V lost 4 bases to trimming and J lost 3 bases, with 9 bases between them. The CDR3 runs to 13 residues. The DNA of the CDR3 is TGTGCCAGCTCACGAGGGCAGGACTATGGCTACACCTTC. Protein sequence: CASSRGQDYGYTF.

This clone was detected only a few times. The rearrangement uses TRBV6-6 and TRBJ1-5; TRBD1 matches 7 bases. Looked up from germline, CDR1 is MNHNY and CDR2 is SVGAGI (reference sequence). The junction had 6 bases not matched to a gene; V was cut back by 6 bases and J by 4 bases. The CDR3 has 14 residues. The CDR3 DNA reads TGTGCCAGCAGAATGACAGGGACTAATCAGCCCCAGCATTTT. This gives the protein CASRMTGTNQPQHF.

This clone was seen more than once but under ten times. The chain is built from TRBV6-5 and TRBJ2-1, with D possibly being TRBD1 (5 bases). This CDR3 has 16 amino acids. Germline assignment: CDR1 MNHEY and CDR2 SVGAGI. V was shortened by 2 bases and J by 8 bases, with 19 bases between the two germline ends. For the CDR3, the DNA is TGTGCCAGCAGTTACGAATACTCACAGGCCGGCCATGAGCAGTTCTTC. Residues: CASSYEYSQAGHEQFF.

This clone has a handful of counts. The junction departs from the called germline gene at one end, perhaps through a read error. This chain uses TRBV28 with TRBJ1-5; D perhaps matches TRBD1 (6 bases). Germline V gene lookup returns CDR1 MDHEN and CDR2 SYDVKM. This CDR3 region has 12 residues. CDR3 DNA sequence: TGTGCCAGCAGTTCTGTTAGGGGGACGGGTAATTTT. Translating it yields CASSSVRGTGNF.

This clone was seen a few times. The chain joins TRBV4-1 to TRBJ2-3; D might be TRBD2 (5 bases). The V end lost 2 bases, the J end lost 1 base, and 10 bases lay between the germline ends. The CDR3 sequence is 15 residues long. Germline V gives CDR1 MGHRA, CDR2 YSYEKL. The CDR3, as DNA: TGCGCCAGCAGCCAAACGCCCGGGGGCACAGATACGCAGTATTTT. Its translation: CASSQTPGGTDTQYF.

The rearrangement links TRBV28 to TRBJ1-2, with a weak D call TRBD1 (5 bases). This CDR3 is built from 11 residues. V dropped 7 bases and J dropped 5 bases, with 8 bases sitting between them. CDR1 is MDHEN and CDR2 is SYDVKM in the germline V gene. The CDR3 DNA reads as TGTGCCAGCATGGGGGGGTATGGCTACACCTTC. Translation: CASMGGYGYTF.

This clone has more than one count but fewer than ten. The chain couples TRBV19 to TRBJ2-5; TRBD1 agrees at 8 bases. Germline lookup yields CDR1 LNHDA and CDR2 SQIVND (reference sequence). Germline trimming cut 6 bases from V and 5 bases from J; bases unmatched to any gene: 5. The CDR3 runs 13 residues. The CDR3 is CASSRQGRETQYF. The CDR3 nucleotides are TGTGCCAGTAGCAGACAGGGGAGGGAGACCCAGTACTTC. Filled out from reference TRBV19 and TRBJ2-5, the complete variable domain reads DGGITQSPKYLFRKEGQNVTLSCEQNLNHDAMYWYRQDPGQGLRLIYYSQIVNDFQKGDIAEGYSVSREKKESFPLTVTSAQKNPTAFYLCASSRQGRETQYFGPGTRLLVL.

V usage is TRBV5-1 and J usage is TRBJ1-1; no firm D call. Germline assignment: CDR1 SGHRS and CDR2 YFSETQ. V was trimmed by 6 bases and J by 3 bases, leaving 6 bases between them. This CDR3 has 11 amino acids. CDR3 DNA: TGCGCCAGCACCGGAGACACTGAAGCTTTCTTT. Amino acid sequence: CASTGDTEAFF.

This clone was found a few times. The chain is built from TRBV28 and TRBJ2-5, with TRBD1 matching over 8 bases. This CDR3 spans 15 amino acids. The junction had 12 bases not matched to a gene; V was cut back by 5 bases and J by 7 bases. The germline CDR1 and CDR2 sequences are MDHEN and SYDVKM. CDR3 DNA: TGTGCCAGCAGTCTAATTCAGGGGGCGAGGGGGACCCAGTACTTC. This sequence encodes CASSLIQGARGTQYF.

This rearrangement joins TRBV6-5 to TRBJ1-2; D uncertain. The V gene's germline CDR1 is MNHEY and CDR2 SVGAGI. With 0 bases removed from V and 1 base from J, the gap between germline ends came to 9 bases. This CDR3 is 15 amino acids long. The CDR3 DNA is TGTGCCAGCAGTTACTCGAGACAACTTAACTATGGCTACACCTTC. It specifies CASSYSRQLNYGYTF.

The chain recombines TRBV5-1 with TRBJ1-1; weak D call: TRBD1 (6 bases). Trimming stripped 3 bases from V and 0 bases from J, with 12 bases between. The CDR3 runs 15 residues. CDR1 is SGHRS and CDR2 is YFSETQ in the germline V gene. Here the CDR3 reads CASSSGHGMNTEAFF. The CDR3 nucleotides are TGCGCCAGCAGCTCGGGACATGGGATGAACACTGAAGCTTTCTTT.

V and J are TRBV5-1 and TRBJ2-7; the match to TRBD1 covers 10 bases. V lost 3 bases and J lost 7; bases outside the gene matches: 10. This CDR3 has 15 residues. From germline, CDR1 is SGHRS and CDR2 YFSETQ. The CDR3 sequence is CASSYYRQGAREQYF. The CDR3 region has the DNA TGCGCCAGCAGCTATTATCGACAGGGGGCGCGGGAGCAGTACTTC. Based on the CDR3 plus reference TRBV5-1 and TRBJ2-7, the full variable domain is KAGVTQTPRYLIKTRGQQVTLSCSPISGHRSVSWYQQTPGQGLQFLFEYFSETQRNKGNFPGRFSGRQFSNSRSEMNVSTLELGDSALYLCASSYYRQGAREQYFGPGTRLTVT.

This clone was found many times. The chain uses TRBV29-1 and TRBJ2-7; weak D call: TRBD2 (5 bases). There are 12 residues in the CDR3. Deletions cut 5 bases from V and 2 bases from J, with 10 bases between. Per the germline V gene, CDR1 is SQVTM and CDR2 is ANQGSEA. The CDR3 nucleotides are TGCAGCGTTACGGACGGGGCCTACGAGCAGTACTTC. This gives the protein CSVTDGAYEQYF.

On this clone: The sample carries other DNA sequences with the same CDR3. This chain uses TRBV5-4 with TRBJ2-7; a possible D gene is TRBD2 (7 bases). Germline V CDR1 and CDR2: SGHNT, YYREEE (reference sequence). The CDR3 spans 14 residues. The V and J ends lost 0 bases and 3 bases respectively, with 10 bases between them. CDR3 sequence: CASSLEGGDYEQYF. The CDR3 DNA is TGTGCCAGCAGCTTGGAAGGGGGGGACTACGAGCAGTACTTC.

The chain uses TRBV28 and TRBJ2-6; no definite D call. The V gene's germline CDR1 is MDHEN and CDR2 SYDVKM. Trimming left V 6 bases short and J 0 bases short, with 6 bases between. The CDR3 runs 14 residues. In nucleotides, the CDR3 is TGTGCCAGCAGAAAGCCCTCTGGGGCCAACGTCCTGACTTTC. It yields the protein CASRKPSGANVLTF.

This clone was picked up a small number of times. The chain joins TRBV5-1 to TRBJ2-1; D possibly corresponds to TRBD1 (6 bases). V shed 5 bases and J shed 0 bases, with 12 bases lying between them. Germline V gene lookup returns CDR1 SGHRS and CDR2 YFSETQ. The CDR3 is 15 amino acids. The CDR3 loop is CASRQQGYSYNEQFF. CDR3 bases: TGCGCCAGCAGGCAACAGGGATACTCCTACAATGAGCAGTTCTTC.

This clone came up a few times. The rearrangement links TRBV29-1 to TRBJ2-4; 7 bases fit TRBD1. Looked up from germline, CDR1 is SQVTM and CDR2 is ANQGSEA. Trimming cost V 8 bases and J 3 bases; bases outside gene matches: 16. CDR3 length equals 16 residues. The DNA for the CDR3 is TGCAGCATCTTGCCGGCTAACAGGGGTAGCAAAAACATTCAGTACTTC. This translates into CSILPANRGSKNIQYF.

J is TRBJ2-3 and V is TRBV5-6; TRBD1 matches at 7 bases. CDR3 length: 16 residues. Germline values: CDR1 SGHDT, CDR2 YYEEEE. V was clipped by 0 bases and J by 4 bases; unmatched bases: 8. CDR3 in amino acids: CASSLAGQGVADTQYF. The CDR3 DNA follows: TGTGCCAGCAGCTTGGCTGGGCAGGGGGTGGCAGATACGCAGTATTTT.

There are a few counts of this clone. The chain recombines TRBV6-5 with TRBJ1-2; no definite D call. In germline, CDR1 is MNHEY, CDR2 SVGAGI. V was pared by 8 bases and J by 8 bases, with 12 bases between. This CDR3 has 11 residues. As DNA, the CDR3 is TGTGCCAGCTGGTACCACTCCGGCTACACCTTC. The encoded protein is CASWYHSGYTF.